The 17 T cell receptor beta chains in this list originate from one sample, sequenced in a study of early T cells in non-severe SARS-CoV-2 infection. TCRdb recomputed calls from the 5' RACE reads with MiXCR, one row per CDR3 protein. The table lists about 97,000 distinct CDR3 sequences, around 13% of them singletons. Source material: whole blood. These receptors were taken from an adult who was a healthcare worker with PCR-confirmed SARS-CoV-2 infection or an uninfected control (not recorded which).

This clonotype was detected only a few times. The chain joins TRBV11-2 to TRBJ2-2; 7 bases line up with TRBD1. Trimming removed 6 bases from V and 0 bases from J; junction bases left unmatched: 7. The CDR3 extends over 16 amino acids. Germline V gives CDR1 SGHAT, CDR2 FQNNGV. The CDR3 bases are TGTGCCAGCAGTTCCATGACAGGGACGAACACCGGGGAGCTGTTTTTT. Amino acid sequence: CASSSMTGTNTGELFF.

This clonotype was counted many times. The V and J genes are TRBV6-2 or TRBV6-3 and TRBJ1-5, with 12 positions matching TRBD1. CDR3 length: 18 residues. Germline V gene data show CDR1 as MNHEY and CDR2 as SVGEGT. The V gene end was trimmed by 0 bases and the J gene end by 7 bases; junction bases not matched to a gene: 10. The CDR3 spells CASSYSYPGQGAWQPQHF. As DNA, the CDR3 is TGTGCCAGCAGTTACTCTTATCCGGGACAGGGGGCCTGGCAGCCCCAGCATTTT.

This clonotype has a handful of counts. The J gene is TRBJ2-7, the V gene TRBV5-1; TRBD1 agrees at 11 bases. This CDR3 comprises 16 residues. The J segment lost 2 bases and the V segment lost 0 bases, leaving 4 bases of the junction unmatched. In germline, CDR1 is SGHRS, CDR2 YFSETQ. The CDR3 coding sequence is TGCGCCAGCAGCTTGGCCCCGGGACAGGGGGCCTACGAGCAGTACTTC. Translation: CASSLAPGQGAYEQYF. The whole variable domain, filled in from reference TRBV5-1 and TRBJ2-7, reads KAGVTQTPRYLIKTRGQQVTLSCSPISGHRSVSWYQQTPGQGLQFLFEYFSETQRNKGNFPGRFSGRQFSNSRSEMNVSTLELGDSALYLCASSLAPGQGAYEQYFGPGTRLTVT.

This clonotype was detected only a few times. The chain couples TRBV30 to TRBJ1-5, with D tentatively TRBD1 (5 bases). The length of the CDR3 is 13 residues. Looked up from germline, CDR1 is GTSNPN and CDR2 is SVGIG (reference sequence). V was trimmed by 5 bases and J by 4 bases, leaving 12 bases between them. In nucleotides, the CDR3 is TGTGCCTGGTCAGGGCAGGCAAATCAGCCCCAGCATTTT. This codes for CAWSGQANQPQHF.

The table lists this clonotype with a few counts. V gene TRBV7-2 combines with J gene TRBJ1-2; D is possibly TRBD1 (5 bases). With 5 bases removed from V and 7 bases from J, the gap between germline ends came to 20 bases. CDR1 and CDR2 (germline): SGHTA, FQGNSA. CDR3 size: 15 residues. The DNA of the CDR3 is TGTGCCAGCAGCCCTCAGGGAGGAGATGATGGTGGCTACACCTTC. Translating gives CASSPQGGDDGGYTF. Looking up the rest from reference TRBV7-2 and TRBJ1-2 gives the full variable domain: GAGVSQSPSNKVTEKGKDVELRCDPISGHTALYWYRQSLGQGLEFLIYFQGNSAPDKSGLPSDRFSAERTGGSVSTLTIQRTQQEDSAVYLCASSPQGGDDGGYTFGSGTRLTVV.

Comment on this clonotype: A much larger clonotype is one base distant, so this may be a read error. As DNA, the CDR3 is TGTGCCAGCAGCTTTGCACAGCCAAATTCACCCCTCCACTTT. Translating gives CASSFAQPNSPLHF. This chain joins TRBV5-8 and TRBJ1-6; D is unclear. The germline gives CDR1 SGHTS, CDR2 YDEGEE. V was pared by 2 bases and J by 7 bases, with 10 bases between. This CDR3 contains 14 residues.

This clonotype was counted at least ten times. This chain connects TRBV3-1 to TRBJ2-3; no definite D call. Germline V lookup: CDR1 LGHDT, CDR2 YNNKEL (reference sequence). This CDR3 comprises 12 residues. V was cut by 4 bases and J by 5 bases, with 7 bases left in between. The CDR3 DNA sequence: TGTGCCAGCAGCCTCAGTAGAGATACGCAGTATTTT. Its translation: CASSLSRDTQYF.

This clonotype was detected many times. The chain joins TRBV14 to TRBJ2-7; D is unclear. The V gene's germline CDR1 is SGHDN and CDR2 FVKESK. This CDR3 is 14 amino acids long. V was shortened by 4 bases and J by 2 bases, with 12 bases between the two germline ends. The CDR3 spells CASSPRLSTYEQYF. For the CDR3, the DNA is TGTGCCAGCAGCCCCAGGCTCAGTACCTACGAGCAGTACTTC.

This clonotype was seen at least ten times. The genes are TRBV3-1 and TRBJ2-1, with D possibly being TRBD2 (6 bases). V lost 3 bases and J lost 4, with 10 bases in between. The germline gives CDR1 LGHDT, CDR2 YNNKEL (reference sequence). This CDR3 comprises 14 residues. CDR3 in DNA: TGTGCCAGCAGCCATCGGGGGACGTACAATGAGCAGTTCTTC. Protein: CASSHRGTYNEQFF.

This clonotype was seen repeatedly, ten times or more. The rearrangement uses TRBV6-1 and TRBJ2-4, with TRBD1 matching over 7 bases. The CDR3 runs 12 residues. Trimming took 5 bases from V and 6 from J; bases not matched to a gene: 1. The germline V gene encodes CDR1 MNHNS and CDR2 SASEGT. The CDR3 spells CASSRQGNIQYF. The CDR3 DNA follows: TGTGCCAGCAGTCGACAGGGAAACATTCAGTACTTC.

This clonotype came up a few times. The genes are TRBV27 and TRBJ1-5, with D maybe TRBD1 (5 bases). Per the germline V gene, CDR1 is MNHEY and CDR2 is SMNVEV (reference sequence). V shed 6 bases and J shed 3 bases, with 9 bases lying between them. The CDR3 sequence is 13 residues long. In DNA, the CDR3 is TGTGCCAGCAGGGGGCAATACAATCAGCCCCAGCATTTT. Translation gives CASRGQYNQPQHF.

There are many counts of this clonotype. The chain recombines TRBV10-1 with TRBJ2-7; 8 bases are shared with TRBD2. This CDR3 comprises 13 residues. The J segment lost 0 bases and the V segment lost 6 bases, leaving 1 base of the junction unmatched. Germline V gene lookup returns CDR1 WNHNN and CDR2 SYGVQD (reference sequence). This CDR3 is CASSAGGSYEQYF. In DNA, the CDR3 is TGCGCCAGCAGCGCGGGAGGCTCCTACGAGCAGTACTTC.

The V gene is TRBV20-1, the J gene TRBJ2-7; 11 bases match TRBD2. From germline, CDR1 is DFQATT and CDR2 SNEGSKA (reference sequence). The CDR3 runs to 15 residues. V gave up 3 bases and J gave up 3 bases; unmatched junction bases: 7. CDR3 DNA sequence: TGCAGTGCTAGTGTACTAGCGGGAGTGAGCTACGAGCAGTACTTC. It specifies CSASVLAGVSYEQYF.

The rearrangement uses TRBV6-5 and TRBJ1-5; D unclear. V was cut by 4 bases and J by 9 bases, with 16 bases left in between. The CDR3 has 14 residues. Looked up from germline, CDR1 is MNHEY and CDR2 is SVGAGI. CDR3 sequence: CASSSEPGWRPQHF. CDR3 nucleotide sequence: TGTGCCAGCAGTTCCGAACCCGGGTGGCGGCCCCAGCATTTT.

This clonotype has a handful of counts. The rearrangement links TRBV19 to TRBJ2-7, with a weak D call TRBD1 (6 bases). CDR1 is LNHDA, CDR2 SQIVND, per germline (reference sequence). This CDR3 has 17 amino acids. With 5 bases removed from V and 1 base from J, the gap between germline ends came to 21 bases. The CDR3 spells CASSVKGTFTGSYEQYF. For the CDR3, the DNA is TGTGCCAGTAGTGTAAAAGGGACATTCACCGGATCCTACGAGCAGTACTTC.

This clonotype was detected a few times. V is TRBV20-1 and J is TRBJ2-3, with 8 bases aligning to TRBD2. The CDR3 is 15 amino acids. J was trimmed by 1 base and V by 1 base; bases with no gene match: 4. The germline V gene encodes CDR1 DFQATT and CDR2 SNEGSKA (reference sequence). CDR3 in amino acids: CSARVGREGTDTQYF. The DNA for the CDR3 is TGCAGTGCTAGAGTAGGGCGGGAGGGCACAGATACGCAGTATTTT.

A few counts support this clonotype. This chain connects TRBV29-1 to TRBJ1-3; the match to TRBD1 covers 8 bases. This CDR3 comprises 13 residues. Germline assignment: CDR1 SQVTM and CDR2 ANQGSEA. The junction had 4 bases not matched to a gene; V was cut back by 6 bases and J by 3 bases. CDR3 in DNA: TGCAGCGTCCAGACAGGGGATGGAAACACCATATATTTT. Residues: CSVQTGDGNTIYF.